This TCR beta chain comes out of a study of identical twins. Broader study findings: Memory repertoires lacked the insertion deficit that abundant cord blood beta clonotypes showed.

Of note for this clonotype: Its specificity is not known.

Germline values: CDR1 SGHRS, CDR2 YFSETQ. The length of the CDR3 is 13 residues. With 2 bases clipped from V and 6 bases from J, the junction kept 1 base outside the gene matches. One entry per CDR3 protein, called by TCRdb with MiXCR from the 5' RACE reads. The table shows fewer than 550,000 distinct CDR3 sequences, with roughly an eighth occurring only once. These data were likewise used in another study, on yellow fever vaccine responses in identical twins.

V gene TRBV5-1 combines with J gene TRBJ2-2, with 7 bases fitting TRBD1. Sequencing was performed on CD4+ T cells sorted from blood. The TCR originated in a woman between 18 and 29 years old in good health. This chain's CDR3 is CASSFGTAGELFF. DNA for the CDR3: TGCGCCAGCAGCTTCGGGACAGCCGGGGAGCTGTTTTTT.